Shown below are 31 T cell receptor beta chains from a single sample sequenced in a study of CD8+ T cells in alopecia areata. This sample's treatment: oral pan-JAK inhibitor, 5-10 mg twice daily. The authors extracted RNA and reverse transcribed it into cDNA as the sequencing template. Generated by immunoSEQ multiplex PCR, the TCRdb table keeps only in-frame clones and is missing some. The table records more than 150,000 clones, about half of them present only once. This specimen consisted of CD8+ T cells sorted from blood, obtained between weeks 51 and 54, from a patient treated with tofacitinib. The source of these receptors is a human donor with alopecia areata.

This clone was seen only a few times. This sequence joins TRBV5-1 and TRBJ2-2; TRBD2 matches 7 bases. Trimming took 4 bases from V and 5 from J; bases not matched to a gene: 8. Germline V CDR1 and CDR2: SGHRS, YFSETQ. There are 15 residues in the CDR3. CDR3 sequence: CASSPERGWTGELFF. CDR3 in DNA: TGCGCCAGCAGCCCTGAGCGGGGTTGGACCGGGGAGCTGTTTTTT.

V gene TRBV5-4 combines with J gene TRBJ2-5; TRBD2 aligns across 7 bases. The CDR3 spans 15 residues. The trim removed 4 bases at V and 2 bases at J, leaving 8 bases unmatched. From germline, CDR1 is SGHNT and CDR2 YYREEE (reference sequence). The chain's CDR3 is CASSRGGGGQETQYF. CDR3 in DNA: TGTGCCAGCAGCCGAGGTGGGGGGGGTCAAGAGACCCAGTACTTC.

This clone was observed a few times. The chain is built from TRBV13 and TRBJ1-1; no reliable D call. There are 12 residues in the CDR3. V lost 1 base and J lost 3, with 3 bases in between. CDR1 is PRHDT and CDR2 is FYEKMQ in the germline V gene (reference sequence). DNA for the CDR3: TGTGCCAGCAGCTTAGAGGACACTGAAGCTTTCTTT. Protein: CASSLEDTEAFF.

The chain links TRBV13 to TRBJ1-1; possibly TRBD1 for D (5 bases). The CDR3 extends over 13 amino acids. Trimming cost V 6 bases and J 0 bases, with 8 bases left between them. CDR1 PRHDT and CDR2 FYEKMQ come from the germline V gene (reference sequence). The DNA of the CDR3 is TGTGCCAGCAGAGACAGCATGAACACTGAAGCTTTCTTT. Its protein product is CASRDSMNTEAFF.

This clone was counted only a few times. This sequence joins TRBV5-1 and TRBJ1-1; the D gene is possibly TRBD1 (5 bases). Germline V gene sequence: CDR1 SGHRS, CDR2 YFSETQ. Trimming removed 6 bases at V and 4 bases at J, with 10 bases between. This CDR3 has 12 amino acids. CDR3 bases: TGCGCCAGCAAGGGAGGGGTCACTGAAGCTTTCTTT. This translates into CASKGGVTEAFF.

This chain joins TRBV14 and TRBJ2-7, with 8 bases identical to TRBD2. CDR3 size: 15 residues. Germline lookup yields CDR1 SGHDN and CDR2 FVKESK. J gave up 0 bases and V 3 bases, and 4 bases lay outside the gene matches. CDR3 nucleotide sequence: TGTGCCAGCAGCCACTTAGCGGGGTCCTCCTACGAGCAGTACTTC. It yields the protein CASSHLAGSSYEQYF.

The chain is built from TRBV25-1 and TRBJ2-3, with D perhaps matching TRBD2 (5 bases). This CDR3 has 14 residues. The V end lost 5 bases, the J end lost 4 bases, and 13 bases lay between the germline ends. The germline V gene encodes CDR1 MGHDK and CDR2 SYGVNS. The DNA for the CDR3 is TGTGCCAGCAGTCGAGGGTGGGGTGCAGATACGCAGTATTTT. Its protein product is CASSRGWGADTQYF.

This clone was counted between two and nine times. This chain links TRBV10-3 with TRBJ1-6; 10 positions agree with TRBD1. V was clipped by 5 bases and J by 6 bases; unmatched bases: 7. The CDR3 consists of 16 residues. In germline, CDR1 is ENHRY, CDR2 SYGVKD. The chain's CDR3 is CAISPDRGSINSPLHF. CDR3 nucleotide sequence: TGTGCCATCAGTCCGGACAGGGGGAGTATTAATTCACCCCTCCACTTT.

This clone was recorded at least ten times. The V gene is TRBV5-1, the J gene TRBJ2-3; TRBD2 matches at 9 bases. V gave up 1 base and J gave up 4 bases; unmatched junction bases: 10. This CDR3 region has 17 residues. Germline CDR1 reads SGHRS; CDR2 reads YFSETQ. The CDR3 spells CASSLRSWRGGPDTQYF. CDR3 nucleotide sequence: TGCGCCAGCAGCTTGCGGTCCTGGCGGGGGGGGCCAGATACGCAGTATTTT.

This chain connects TRBV13 to TRBJ2-5, with 12 bases matching TRBD1. From germline, CDR1 is PRHDT and CDR2 FYEKMQ (reference sequence). CDR3 size: 17 residues. Trimming removed 7 bases from V and 3 bases from J; junction bases left unmatched: 12. Here the CDR3 reads CASIPWGTGGAEETQYF. The CDR3 DNA reads as TGTGCCAGCATCCCGTGGGGGACAGGGGGCGCGGAAGAGACCCAGTACTTC.

The J gene is TRBJ2-7, the V gene TRBV30, with 13 bases aligning to TRBD2. CDR3 length: 14 residues. Per the germline V gene, CDR1 is GTSNPN and CDR2 is SVGIG (reference sequence). Trimming took 0 bases from V and 6 from J; bases not matched to a gene: 2. The CDR3 loop is CAWSVGLAGVEQYF. CDR3 nucleotides: TGTGCCTGGAGTGTAGGACTAGCGGGAGTCGAGCAGTACTTC.

This clone occurred a few times. V gene TRBV13 combines with J gene TRBJ2-7, with 8 bases lining up with TRBD1. Germline V gene data show CDR1 as PRHDT and CDR2 as FYEKMQ (reference sequence). The CDR3 sequence is 14 residues long. V lost 5 bases, J lost 6 bases, and 9 bases stayed unmatched. CDR3: CASSTGTGVGEQYF. The CDR3 DNA reads as TGTGCCAGCAGCACCGGGACAGGAGTGGGCGAGCAGTACTTC.

In DNA form, the CDR3 reads TGTGCCAGCAGCGCTGGGGACGGATTCTACGAGCAGTACTTC. It specifies CASSAGDGFYEQYF. The V call is TRBV9, the J call TRBJ2-7, with D tentatively TRBD1 or TRBD2 (5 bases each). The V and J ends lost 3 bases and 3 bases respectively, with 13 bases between them. Germline V gene data show CDR1 as SGDLS and CDR2 as YYNGEE. There are 14 residues in the CDR3.

CDR3 loop: CASSTMEVKDTQYF. The CDR3 DNA sequence: TGTGCCAGCAGCACCATGGAGGTGAAAGATACGCAGTATTTT. V usage is TRBV13 and J usage is TRBJ2-3, with D possibly TRBD2 on 5 matching bases. Germline assignment: CDR1 PRHDT and CDR2 FYEKMQ (reference sequence). Between the trimmed V and J ends, which lost 5 bases and 5 bases, there was a span of 14 bases. This CDR3 contains 14 residues.

This clone was counted at least ten times. This rearrangement joins TRBV6-6 to TRBJ1-2, with 8 bases that match TRBD1. The J segment lost 8 bases and the V segment lost 5 bases, leaving 16 bases of the junction unmatched. The CDR3 sequence is 16 residues long. Germline V gives CDR1 MNHNY, CDR2 SVGAGI (reference sequence). CDR3: CASSPPQTGTGIGYTF. In DNA form, the CDR3 reads TGTGCCAGCAGTCCGCCCCAAACCGGGACAGGTATCGGCTACACCTTC.

This clone was seen only a few times. The chain uses TRBV7-8 and TRBJ2-7; D remains ambiguous. Germline V gives CDR1 SGHVS, CDR2 FQNEAQ. This CDR3 spans 13 amino acids. V was cut by 1 base and J by 4 bases, with 8 bases left in between. The CDR3 loop reads CASSLGVGYEQYF. The CDR3, as DNA: TGTGCCAGCAGCTTAGGCGTAGGTTACGAGCAGTACTTC. Based on the CDR3 plus reference TRBV7-8 and TRBJ2-7, the full variable domain is GAGVSQSPRYKVAKRGQDVALRCDPISGHVSLFWYQQALGQGPEFLTYFQNEAQLDKSGLPSDRFFAERPEGSVSTLKIQRTQQEDSAVYLCASSLGVGYEQYFGPGTRLTVT.

V is TRBV7-2 and J is TRBJ1-6; 11 bases are a match to TRBD1. V lost 0 bases and J lost 9; bases outside the gene matches: 13. This CDR3 region has 19 residues. The V gene's germline CDR1 is SGHTA and CDR2 FQGNSA. In DNA form, the CDR3 reads TGTGCCAGCAGCTTAGCACCCAGCGGGCCCGGGACAGGGGGTTCACCCCTCCACTTT. Translating it yields CASSLAPSGPGTGGSPLHF.

This sequence joins TRBV4-3 and TRBJ2-2; D is ambiguous. The germline V gene has CDR1 LGHNA and CDR2 YSLEER. V was clipped by 0 bases and J by 7 bases, with 18 bases between them. The length of the CDR3 is 17 residues. The CDR3 DNA follows: TGCGCCAGCAGCCAAGATGTCGACGCCGAGGCCGACGGGGAGCTGTTTTTT. This encodes CASSQDVDAEADGELFF.

V usage is TRBV18 and J usage is TRBJ1-1; D is unclear. Per germline, CDR1 KGHSH and CDR2 LQKENI. The V and J ends lost 2 bases and 2 bases respectively, with 9 bases between them. This CDR3 is built from 14 residues. This chain's CDR3 is CASSPAAFNTEAFF. In nucleotides, the CDR3 is TGTGCCAGCTCACCAGCGGCCTTTAACACTGAAGCTTTCTTT.

This clone has more than one count but fewer than ten. This rearrangement joins TRBV7-9 to TRBJ1-2; no reliable D call. Germline values: CDR1 SEHNR, CDR2 FQNEAQ (reference sequence). The CDR3 is 15 residues long. Between the trimmed V and J ends, which lost 2 bases and 2 bases, there was a span of 12 bases. The CDR3 is CASSLIGSGNYGYTF. The DNA for the CDR3 is TGTGCCAGCAGCTTAATTGGGAGTGGGAACTATGGCTACACCTTC.

This sequence joins TRBV10-2 and TRBJ1-1; 9 bases align to TRBD1. The CDR3 consists of 15 residues. V lost 4 bases and J lost 7; bases outside the gene matches: 10. Per germline, CDR1 WSHSY and CDR2 SAAADI. The CDR3 is CASSVFTGGQGEAFF. The CDR3 bases are TGCGCCAGCAGTGTCTTCACAGGGGGCCAGGGTGAAGCTTTCTTT.

The sample holds a few counts of this clone. The J gene is TRBJ1-6, the V gene TRBV4-1, with D maybe TRBD1 (5 bases). This CDR3 has 16 amino acids. Between the trimmed V and J ends, which lost 1 base and 9 bases, there was a span of 16 bases. CDR1 and CDR2 (germline): MGHRA, YSYEKL. Written as DNA, the CDR3 is TGCGCCAGCAGCCAAGCCCGGGACCTAAGGAGTTCACCCCTCCACTTT. It yields the protein CASSQARDLRSSPLHF.

The V call is TRBV15, the J call TRBJ2-5; no clear D. With 1 base removed from V and 5 bases from J, the gap between germline ends came to 8 bases. This CDR3 is 13 amino acids long. Germline loops: CDR1 LNHNV, CDR2 YYDKDF (reference sequence). CDR3 in DNA: TGTGCCACCAGCAGAGTGACAAGGGAGACCCAGTACTTC. This sequence encodes CATSRVTRETQYF.

The chain joins TRBV4-1 to TRBJ2-5, with 8 nucleotides matching TRBD2. CDR1 and CDR2 from the germline V gene are MGHRA and YSYEKL. Germline trimming cut 2 bases from V and 5 bases from J; bases unmatched to any gene: 7. The CDR3 is 15 residues long. CDR3 in amino acids: CASSQPGLATETQYF. Here the CDR3 DNA reads TGCGCCAGCAGCCAACCAGGACTAGCCACGGAGACCCAGTACTTC.

For the CDR3, the DNA is TGTGCCAGCAGCTTAAGGCGGGGGAACGAAGAGACCCAGTACTTC. Protein sequence: CASSLRRGNEETQYF. The chain has TRBV7-8 and TRBJ2-5, with 7 bases fitting TRBD2. CDR1 and CDR2 from the germline V gene are SGHVS and FQNEAQ. V was clipped by 2 bases and J by 3 bases; unmatched bases: 6. CDR3 length: 15 residues.

This clone was counted a few times. The V gene is TRBV7-2, the J gene TRBJ1-1; D remains ambiguous. Germline CDR1 SGHTA, CDR2 FQGNSA. With 3 bases removed from V and 8 bases from J, the gap between germline ends came to 16 bases. CDR3 length: 14 amino acids. The CDR3 bases are TGTGCCAGCAGCTTCGGTGGATTGATCCGGGAAGCTTTCTTT. Protein sequence: CASSFGGLIREAFF.

This clone was detected a few times. This rearrangement joins TRBV27 to TRBJ1-5, with D possibly TRBD1 on 6 matching bases. This CDR3 comprises 15 residues. V was cut by 2 bases and J by 2 bases, with 10 bases left in between. Germline values: CDR1 MNHEY, CDR2 SMNVEV (reference sequence). The CDR3 nucleotides read TGTGCCAGCAGTTTAACGGGGGCCGGCAATCAGCCCCAGCATTTT. Protein sequence: CASSLTGAGNQPQHF.

This clone was counted a few times. V gene TRBV5-1 combines with J gene TRBJ2-7; a possible D gene is TRBD1 (6 bases). There are 13 residues in the CDR3. V lost 0 bases and J 3 bases, leaving 7 bases between the germline ends. Germline V gives CDR1 SGHRS, CDR2 YFSETQ. The CDR3 nucleotides read TGCGCCAGCAGCTTGGAGACAGGCTACGAGCAGTACTTC. Translation gives CASSLETGYEQYF.

The table lists this clone with a few counts. This chain joins TRBV5-1 and TRBJ2-6; tentative D call: TRBD2 (5 bases). Germline V CDR1 and CDR2: SGHRS, YFSETQ. The CDR3 has 17 amino acids. V lost 0 bases and J lost 4, with 14 bases in between. The CDR3 spells CASSLAEGATGANVLTF. Here the CDR3 DNA reads TGCGCCAGCAGCTTGGCCGAGGGTGCAACAGGGGCCAACGTCCTGACTTTC.

This clone showed up just a few times. CDR3 DNA: TGTGCCAGCAGCGTAACCGGGACAGGGGAATCACCCCTCCACTTT. This codes for CASSVTGTGESPLHF. The rearrangement links TRBV9 to TRBJ1-6; 10 bases fit TRBD1. Germline V gene lookup returns CDR1 SGDLS and CDR2 YYNGEE. The CDR3 totals 15 residues. The junction had 5 bases not matched to a gene; V was cut back by 1 base and J by 10 bases.

The chain couples TRBV16 to TRBJ2-7; tentatively, D is TRBD1 or TRBD2 (6 bases each). The length of the CDR3 is 14 residues. Per the germline V gene, CDR1 is KGHSY and CDR2 is FQNENV. V was trimmed by 0 bases and J by 6 bases, leaving 12 bases between them. CDR3 in DNA: TGTGCCAGCAGCCAATCAGGGGGGCTTCGCGAGCAGTACTTC. Translating gives CASSQSGGLREQYF. Combining the CDR3 with reference TRBV16 and TRBJ2-7 gives the whole variable domain GEEVAQTPKHLVRGEGQKAKLYCAPIKGHSYVFWYQQVLKNEFKFLISFQNENVFDETGMPKERFSAKCLPNSPCSLEIQATKLEDSAVYFCASSQSGGLREQYFGPGTRLTVT.